This T cell receptor beta chain was profiled in a study of blood T cell repertoires in COVID-19. About the study: COVID-19 samples collected from the United States, Italy and Spain covered acute and convalescent phases. PBMCs, B-cell-depleted T cells, or T cells were the source of the cDNA or gDNA that made up the material.

This CDR3 region has 16 residues. The germline V gene encodes CDR1 SGHTS and CDR2 YDEGEE. V was pared by 0 bases and J by 6 bases, with 15 bases between. Followed over time, Seattle patients had been enrolled while infection was active. Authors' processing steps: Reference gene primer amplification in the assay estimated nucleated cell counts. The protocol was immunoSEQ multiplex PCR, while the TCRdb copy is restricted to in-frame clones and leaves out a portion. The D gene and trimming were derived from the DNA, and the V and J assignments and clone size from that table. The data hold 140,000 to 150,000 clones, with 70% to 90% observed a single time.

Sequenced: peripheral blood. The genes are TRBV5-8 and TRBJ2-2, with D perhaps matching TRBD1 (5 bases). The receptor was derived from a woman aged 60-75 years with COVID-19, enrolled during active disease. The CDR3 sequence: CASSLVRLGVAGELFF. Written as DNA, the CDR3 is TGTGCCAGCAGCTTGGTGAGGTTAGGGGTCGCCGGGGAGCTGTTTTTT.